Each of the 20 T cell receptor beta chains below was sequenced from the same sample in a study of shared clonotypes between healthy human individuals (dated by TCRdb to 2018 to 2021). Library preparation used the immunoSEQ multiplex PCR assay. The clones in this table, taken by TCRdb from immuneACCESS, are in-frame only. Not every clone is retained; where verified, under half of the shortfall comes from an unresolved V gene, and the cause of the rest is unknown. This sample has hundreds of thousands of clones in its table, and about 96% of those were observed once. 0.055% to 0.075% of the sample comes from the top ten. Material: naive CD4+ T cells sorted from blood. The cell subset or site label, as the study defines it: CD45RA+ positively selected. These receptor sequences come from a woman aged 30 to 39 in good health.

The J gene is TRBJ2-5, the V gene TRBV15; TRBD2 matches at 8 bases. The J call may be wrong; the DNA end is better matched by TRBJ2-7. Germline CDR1 reads LNHNV; CDR2 reads YYDKDF (reference sequence). This CDR3 spans 19 amino acids. This CDR3 reads CATSRERVAGSSKGNEQYF. CDR3 in DNA: TGTGCCACCAGCAGAGAGAGAGTAGCGGGAAGTTCCAAGGGCAACGAGCAGTACTTC.

The gene calls are TRBV7-9 and TRBJ1-1; weak D call: TRBD1 (5 bases). Germline-derived CDR1 and CDR2 are SEHNR and FQNEAQ (reference sequence). The V end lost 5 bases, the J end lost 3 bases, and 13 bases lay between the germline ends. The CDR3 covers 14 residues. Written as DNA, the CDR3 is TGTGCCAGCAGCGCCAGACAGAGCTACACTGAAGCTTTCTTT. Amino acids: CASSARQSYTEAFF. The full variable domain, completed using reference TRBV7-9 and TRBJ1-1, is DTGVSQNPRHKITKRGQNVTFRCDPISEHNRLYWYRQTLGQGPEFLTYFQNEAQLEKSRLLSDRFSAERPKGSFSTLEIQRTEQGDSAMYLCASSARQSYTEAFFGQGTRLTVV.

The rearrangement uses TRBV11-1 and TRBJ1-1, with D hard to call. Germline V gene lookup returns CDR1 SGHAT and CDR2 FQDESV (reference sequence). The CDR3 sequence is 13 residues long. Trimming stripped 4 bases from V and 2 bases from J, with 8 bases between. In DNA, the CDR3 is TGTGCCAGCAGCTCCCACTTAAACACTGAAGCTTTCTTT. Protein product: CASSSHLNTEAFF.

V gene TRBV6-5 combines with J gene TRBJ1-2; the match to TRBD1 covers 8 bases. The CDR3 consists of 16 residues. Losses at the gene ends were 2 bases for V and 1 base for J; bases not matched to a gene: 6. Germline loops: CDR1 MNHEY, CDR2 SVGAGI. The CDR3 DNA sequence: TGTGCCAGCAGTTACCGGGACAGGATTTTTAACTATGGCTACACCTTC. Translation gives CASSYRDRIFNYGYTF.

To note about this clone: This sample also contains other DNA sequences that code for the same CDR3. The V and J genes are TRBV19 and TRBJ1-5, with 7 bases identical to TRBD1. V shed 5 bases, J shed 2 bases, and the junction held 3 bases outside the gene matches. The CDR3 contains 14 residues. CDR1 and CDR2 (germline): LNHDA, SQIVND (reference sequence). The CDR3 loop is CASSAGTGNQPQHF. CDR3 in DNA: TGTGCCAGTAGTGCCGGGACAGGCAATCAGCCCCAGCATTTT.

The rearrangement links TRBV5-4 to TRBJ2-5, with 11 bases that match TRBD2. Trimming cost V 0 bases and J 4 bases; bases outside gene matches: 2. The length of the CDR3 is 15 residues. From germline, CDR1 is SGHNT and CDR2 YYREEE (reference sequence). CDR3 nucleotides: TGTGCCAGCAGCTTGGCGCTAGCGGGGGGAGAGACCCAGTACTTC. This codes for CASSLALAGGETQYF.

This clone appeared a few times. V and J are TRBV30 and TRBJ1-4, with D uncertain. There are 11 residues in the CDR3. With 0 bases removed from V and 15 bases from J, the gap between germline ends came to 11 bases. Germline V gives CDR1 GTSNPN, CDR2 SVGIG (reference sequence). CDR3 in amino acids: CAWSVGVGVFF. As DNA, the CDR3 is TGTGCCTGGAGTGTTGGGGTTGGTGTGTTTTTT.

The CDR3 DNA sequence: TGTGCCAGCAGCGCCTTGACACGACAGGGAGGAGAGACCCAGTACTTC. Its protein is CASSALTRQGGETQYF. The V and J genes are TRBV4-2 and TRBJ2-5; tentative D call: TRBD1 (7 bases). Per germline, CDR1 LGHNA and CDR2 YNFKEQ. This CDR3 region has 16 residues. Trimming took 5 bases from V and 4 from J, leaving 20 bases between them.

CDR3 coding DNA: TGTGCCAGTAGTATTACAGGGGGCCCGAACACCGGGGAGCTGTTTTTT. It is translated as CASSITGGPNTGELFF. The chain links TRBV19 to TRBJ2-2; 9 bases agree with TRBD1. The CDR3 has 16 amino acids. Germline trimming cut 3 bases from V and 0 bases from J; bases unmatched to any gene: 2. The germline CDR1 and CDR2 sequences are LNHDA and SQIVND (reference sequence). Together with reference TRBV19 and TRBJ2-2, the CDR3 gives the full variable domain: DGGITQSPKYLFRKEGQNVTLSCEQNLNHDAMYWYRQDPGQGLRLIYYSQIVNDFQKGDIAEGYSVSREKKESFPLTVTSAQKNPTAFYLCASSITGGPNTGELFFGEGSRLTVL.

The rearrangement joins TRBV5-4 to TRBJ1-4, with TRBD1 matching 7 bases. Per the germline V gene, CDR1 is SGHNT and CDR2 is YYREEE (reference sequence). V gave up 1 base and J gave up 7 bases; unmatched junction bases: 7. CDR3 length equals 15 residues. The CDR3, as DNA: TGTGCCAGCAGCTTGAGCCTCGGGACAGCTGAAAAACTGTTTTTT. Amino acid sequence: CASSLSLGTAEKLFF.

This clone has only one observation. V is TRBV5-4 and J is TRBJ1-5; D not certain. CDR1 and CDR2 from the germline V gene are SGHNT and YYREEE (reference sequence). This CDR3 is built from 16 residues. The V end lost 4 bases, the J end lost 3 bases, and 17 bases lay between the germline ends. CDR3 amino acids: CASSPRGRTTNQPQHF. In DNA form, the CDR3 reads TGTGCCAGCAGCCCTAGAGGCAGAACTACCAATCAGCCCCAGCATTTT. The whole variable domain, remainder taken from reference TRBV5-4 and TRBJ1-5, is ETGVTQSPTHLIKTRGQQVTLRCSSQSGHNTVSWYQQALGQGPQFIFQYYREEENGRGNFPPRFSGLQFPNYSSELNVNALELDDSALYLCASSPRGRTTNQPQHFGDGTRLSIL.

CDR3 region: CASNQGGGKANEKLFF. The CDR3 nucleotides read TGTGCCAGCAACCAGGGGGGTGGCAAGGCTAATGAAAAACTGTTTTTT. The rearrangement links TRBV2 to TRBJ1-4, with TRBD1 matching over 7 bases. Germline V gene lookup returns CDR1 SNHLY and CDR2 FYNNEI. With 7 bases clipped from V and 3 bases from J, the junction kept 11 bases outside the gene matches. The CDR3 has 16 amino acids.

This clone was seen just once. This chain uses TRBV5-1 with TRBJ2-7; 9 nucleotides match TRBD1. Germline CDR1 and CDR2: SGHRS and YFSETQ. The CDR3 is 15 amino acids. With V trimmed by 3 bases and J by 1 base, 5 bases remained unmatched. CDR3 in DNA: TGCGCCAGCAGCTCGCAGGGGACAGGGTCCTACGAGCAGTACTTC. This codes for CASSSQGTGSYEQYF.

The table lists this clone with a count of one. The rearrangement uses TRBV10-1 and TRBJ2-3; 10 nucleotides align to TRBD2. The CDR3 contains 17 residues. With V trimmed by 5 bases and J by 1 base, 9 bases remained unmatched. CDR1 WNHNN and CDR2 SYGVQD come from the germline V gene (reference sequence). The CDR3 protein is CASSQLAGPWGTDTQYF. The CDR3 DNA reads TGCGCCAGCAGTCAACTAGCGGGACCCTGGGGCACAGATACGCAGTATTTT.

The chain links TRBV7-9 to TRBJ2-2; tentatively, D is TRBD1 (6 bases). Trimming left V 0 bases short and J 6 bases short, with 11 bases between. CDR3 length equals 15 residues. The V gene's germline CDR1 is SEHNR and CDR2 FQNEAQ (reference sequence). The CDR3, as DNA: TGTGCCAGCAGCTTAGCTGGGGCAGGGGCCGGGGAGCTGTTTTTT. Its protein product is CASSLAGAGAGELFF.

The gene calls are TRBV5-6 and TRBJ2-6, with D uncertain. The CDR3 is 15 amino acids. Trimming pared 4 bases from V and 0 bases from J, leaving 8 bases between. Germline CDR1 SGHDT, CDR2 YYEEEE. CDR3 nucleotide sequence: TGTGCCAGCAGCCGAAGGCACTCTGGGGCCAACGTCCTGACTTTC. Protein: CASSRRHSGANVLTF.

The rearrangement joins TRBV28 to TRBJ1-5, with D possibly matching TRBD1 (5 bases). Germline loops: CDR1 MDHEN, CDR2 SYDVKM. The CDR3 length is 18 residues. V gave up 2 bases and J gave up 0 bases, with 17 bases separating them. CDR3 nucleotides: TGTGCCAGCAGTTTACGGCCGGTGACAGACTATAGCAATCAGCCCCAGCATTTT. It is translated as CASSLRPVTDYSNQPQHF.

This chain uses TRBV19 with TRBJ1-5; D gene ambiguous. The CDR3 is 16 residues long. CDR1 is LNHDA, CDR2 SQIVND, per germline (reference sequence). Trimming took 7 bases from V and 3 from J, leaving 19 bases between them. The DNA for the CDR3 is TGTGCCAGTACCCTAGCGGGGTCCGACTTCAATCAGCCCCAGCATTTT. Translated: CASTLAGSDFNQPQHF. Full variable domain (missing parts from reference TRBV19 and TRBJ1-5): DGGITQSPKYLFRKEGQNVTLSCEQNLNHDAMYWYRQDPGQGLRLIYYSQIVNDFQKGDIAEGYSVSREKKESFPLTVTSAQKNPTAFYLCASTLAGSDFNQPQHFGDGTRLSIL.

The J gene is TRBJ2-1, the V gene TRBV11-2; D gene ambiguous. V lost 4 bases and J lost 8, with 15 bases in between. Germline CDR1 and CDR2: SGHAT and FQNNGV. This CDR3 contains 14 residues. The CDR3 bases are TGTGCCAGCAGCTCGGTACGAAAATTCGATGAGCAGTTCTTC. It translates to CASSSVRKFDEQFF.

This chain links TRBV19 with TRBJ2-5; 8 positions agree with TRBD1. CDR3 length equals 14 residues. Germline V lookup: CDR1 LNHDA, CDR2 SQIVND (reference sequence). Unmatched junction bases numbered 3, after V lost 5 bases and J lost 1 base. The DNA of the CDR3 is TGTGCCAGTAGTTTCCAGGGGGCCCAAGAGACCCAGTACTTC. Encoded protein: CASSFQGAQETQYF.